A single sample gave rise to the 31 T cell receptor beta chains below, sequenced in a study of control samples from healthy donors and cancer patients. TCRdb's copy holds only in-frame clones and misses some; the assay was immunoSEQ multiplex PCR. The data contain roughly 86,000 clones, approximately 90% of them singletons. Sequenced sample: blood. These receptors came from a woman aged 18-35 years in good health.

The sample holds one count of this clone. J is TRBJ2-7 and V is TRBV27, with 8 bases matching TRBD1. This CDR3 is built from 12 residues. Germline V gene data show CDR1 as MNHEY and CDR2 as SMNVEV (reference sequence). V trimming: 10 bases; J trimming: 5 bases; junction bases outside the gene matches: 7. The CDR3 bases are TGTGCCACACGACAGGGGTGGCACGAGCAGTACTTC. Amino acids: CATRQGWHEQYF.

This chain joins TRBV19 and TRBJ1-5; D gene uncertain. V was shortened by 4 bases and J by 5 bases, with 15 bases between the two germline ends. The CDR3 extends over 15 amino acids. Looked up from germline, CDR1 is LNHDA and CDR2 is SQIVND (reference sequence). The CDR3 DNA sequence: TGTGCCAGTAGTAACTCCCTCGGGAGGTATCAGCCCCAGCATTTT. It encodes CASSNSLGRYQPQHF.

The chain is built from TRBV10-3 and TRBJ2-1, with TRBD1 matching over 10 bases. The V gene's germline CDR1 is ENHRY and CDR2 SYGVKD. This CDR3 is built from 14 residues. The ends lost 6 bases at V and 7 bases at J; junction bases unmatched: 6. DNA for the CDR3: TGTGCCATCAGCCGTGGACAGGGGGAGAATGAGCAGTTCTTC. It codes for CAISRGQGENEQFF.

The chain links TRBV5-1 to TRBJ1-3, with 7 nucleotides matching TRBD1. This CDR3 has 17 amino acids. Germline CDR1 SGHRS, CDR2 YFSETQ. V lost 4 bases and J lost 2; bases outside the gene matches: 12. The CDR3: CASSQIEGQSTGNTIYF. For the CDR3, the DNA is TGCGCCAGCAGCCAAATCGAGGGACAGTCGACTGGAAACACCATATATTTT.

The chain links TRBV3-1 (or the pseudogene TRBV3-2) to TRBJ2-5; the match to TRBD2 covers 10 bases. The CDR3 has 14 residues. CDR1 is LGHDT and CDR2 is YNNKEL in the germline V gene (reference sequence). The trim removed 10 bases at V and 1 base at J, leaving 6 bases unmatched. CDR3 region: CATQRGGRQETQYF. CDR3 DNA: TGTGCCACACAGCGGGGGGGGCGCCAAGAGACCCAGTACTTC.

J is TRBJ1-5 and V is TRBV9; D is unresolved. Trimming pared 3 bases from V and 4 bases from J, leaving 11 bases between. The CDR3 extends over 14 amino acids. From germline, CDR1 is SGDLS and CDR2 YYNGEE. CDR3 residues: CASSADTLNQPQHF. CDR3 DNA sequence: TGTGCCAGCAGCGCAGACACACTTAATCAGCCCCAGCATTTT.

The chain's CDR3 is CASSTQGNQPQHF. As DNA, the CDR3 is TGTGCCAGCAGTACCCAGGGGAATCAGCCCCAGCATTTT. The chain has TRBV6-2 or TRBV6-3 and TRBJ1-5; D may be TRBD1 (6 bases). The CDR3 runs to 13 residues. Deletions cut 5 bases from V and 4 bases from J, with 9 bases between. CDR1 and CDR2 from the germline V gene are MNHEY and SVGEGT.

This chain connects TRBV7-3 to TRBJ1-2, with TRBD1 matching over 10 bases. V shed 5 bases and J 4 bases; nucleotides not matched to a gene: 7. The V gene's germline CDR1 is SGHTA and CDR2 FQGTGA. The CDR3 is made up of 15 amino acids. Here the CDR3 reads CASSPSGTGVYGYTF. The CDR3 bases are TGTGCCAGCAGCCCGTCCGGGACAGGGGTCTATGGCTACACCTTC.

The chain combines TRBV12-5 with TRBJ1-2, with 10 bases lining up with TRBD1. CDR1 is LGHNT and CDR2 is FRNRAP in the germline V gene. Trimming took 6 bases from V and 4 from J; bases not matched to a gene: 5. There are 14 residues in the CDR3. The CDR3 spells CASGGTGVAYGYTF. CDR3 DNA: TGTGCTAGTGGCGGGACAGGGGTTGCCTATGGCTACACCTTC.

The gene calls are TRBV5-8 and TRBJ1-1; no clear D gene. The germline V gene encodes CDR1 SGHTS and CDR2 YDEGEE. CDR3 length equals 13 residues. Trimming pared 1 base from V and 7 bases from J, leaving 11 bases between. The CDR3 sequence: CASSLRGGSEAFF. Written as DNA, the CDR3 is TGTGCCAGCAGCTTGCGAGGTGGCAGTGAAGCTTTCTTT. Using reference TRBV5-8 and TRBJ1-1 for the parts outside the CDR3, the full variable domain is EAGVTQSPTHLIKTRGQQATLRCSPISGHTSVYWYQQALGLGLQFLLWYDEGEERNRGNFPPRFSGRQFPNYSSELNVNALELEDSALYLCASSLRGGSEAFFGQGTRLTVV.

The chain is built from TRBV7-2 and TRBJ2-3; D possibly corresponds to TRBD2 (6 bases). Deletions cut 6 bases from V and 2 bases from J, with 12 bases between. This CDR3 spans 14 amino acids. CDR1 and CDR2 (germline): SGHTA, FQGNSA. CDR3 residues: CASRFSGSTDTQYF. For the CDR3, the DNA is TGTGCCAGCAGGTTTAGCGGCTCCACAGATACGCAGTATTTT.

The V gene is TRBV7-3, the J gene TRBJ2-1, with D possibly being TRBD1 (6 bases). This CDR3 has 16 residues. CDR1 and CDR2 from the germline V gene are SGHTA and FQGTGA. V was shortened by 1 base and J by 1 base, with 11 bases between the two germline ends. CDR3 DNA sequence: TGTGCCAGCAGCTTAATAAGCAGGGGTTCCTACAATGAGCAGTTCTTC. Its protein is CASSLISRGSYNEQFF.

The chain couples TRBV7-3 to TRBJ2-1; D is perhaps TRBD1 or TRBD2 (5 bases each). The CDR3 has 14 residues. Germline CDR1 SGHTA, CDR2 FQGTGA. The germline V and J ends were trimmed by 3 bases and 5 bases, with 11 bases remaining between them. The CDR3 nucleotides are TGTGCCAGCAGCTTCCGGGACGGAGACAATGAGCAGTTCTTC. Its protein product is CASSFRDGDNEQFF.

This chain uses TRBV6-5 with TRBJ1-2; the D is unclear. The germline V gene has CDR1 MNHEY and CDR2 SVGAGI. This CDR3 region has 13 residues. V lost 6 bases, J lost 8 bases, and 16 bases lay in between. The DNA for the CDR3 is TGTGCCAGCAGGATGGAAGCAGGCGGGGGCTACACCTTC. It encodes CASRMEAGGGYTF.

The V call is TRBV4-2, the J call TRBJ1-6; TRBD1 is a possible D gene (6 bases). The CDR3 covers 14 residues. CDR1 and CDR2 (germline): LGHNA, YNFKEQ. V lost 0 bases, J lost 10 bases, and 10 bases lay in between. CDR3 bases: TGTGCCAGCAGCCAAGAGGGGAGGGGGTCACCCCTCCACTTT. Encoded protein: CASSQEGRGSPLHF.

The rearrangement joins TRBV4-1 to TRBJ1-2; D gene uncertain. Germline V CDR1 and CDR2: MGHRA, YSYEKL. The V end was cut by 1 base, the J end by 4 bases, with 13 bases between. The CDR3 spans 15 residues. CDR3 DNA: TGCGCCAGCAGCCAAGGTCCTACCCCCCTCTATGGCTACACCTTC. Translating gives CASSQGPTPLYGYTF.

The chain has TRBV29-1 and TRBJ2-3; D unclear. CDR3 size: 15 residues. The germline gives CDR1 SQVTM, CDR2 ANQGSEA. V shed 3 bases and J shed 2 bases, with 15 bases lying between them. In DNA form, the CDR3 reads TGCAGCGTTGATTCGGCCCAGGTCCCCACAGATACGCAGTATTTT. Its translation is CSVDSAQVPTDTQYF.

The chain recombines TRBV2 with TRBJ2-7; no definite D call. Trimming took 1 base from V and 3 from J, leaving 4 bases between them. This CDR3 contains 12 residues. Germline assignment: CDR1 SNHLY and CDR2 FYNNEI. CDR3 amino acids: CASSEVLYEQYF. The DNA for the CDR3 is TGTGCCAGCAGTGAAGTCCTCTACGAGCAGTACTTC.

The CDR3 here is CASSLVGGPTNYGYTF. DNA of the CDR3: TGTGCCAGCAGCTTAGTAGGGGGACCAACTAACTATGGCTACACCTTC. The rearrangement links TRBV7-2 to TRBJ1-2; weak D call: TRBD1 (6 bases). Germline V gives CDR1 SGHTA, CDR2 FQGNSA. The CDR3 is made up of 16 amino acids. Trimming stripped 1 base from V and 0 bases from J, with 12 bases between.

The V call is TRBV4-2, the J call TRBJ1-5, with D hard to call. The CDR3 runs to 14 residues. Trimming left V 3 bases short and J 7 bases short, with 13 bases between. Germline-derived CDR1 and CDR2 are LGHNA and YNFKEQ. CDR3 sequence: CASSHQGQSQPQHF. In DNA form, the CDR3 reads TGTGCCAGCAGCCACCAAGGGCAGTCCCAGCCCCAGCATTTT.

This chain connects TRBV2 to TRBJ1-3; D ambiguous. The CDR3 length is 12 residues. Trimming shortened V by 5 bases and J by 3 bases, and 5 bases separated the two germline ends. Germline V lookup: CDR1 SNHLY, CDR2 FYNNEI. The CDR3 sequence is CASSYLGNTIYF. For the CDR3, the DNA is TGTGCCAGCAGTTATCTTGGAAACACCATATATTTT.

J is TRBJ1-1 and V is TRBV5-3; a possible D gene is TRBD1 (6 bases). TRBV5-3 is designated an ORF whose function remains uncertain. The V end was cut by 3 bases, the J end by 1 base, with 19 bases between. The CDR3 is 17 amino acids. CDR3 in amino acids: CARSSPHRVGGNTEAFF. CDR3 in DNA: TGTGCCAGAAGCTCCCCTCACAGGGTTGGGGGGAACACTGAAGCTTTCTTT.

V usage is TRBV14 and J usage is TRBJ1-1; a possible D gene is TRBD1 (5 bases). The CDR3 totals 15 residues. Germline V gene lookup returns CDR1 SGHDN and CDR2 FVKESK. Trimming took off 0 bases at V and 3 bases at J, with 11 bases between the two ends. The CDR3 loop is CASSQDLGGYTEAFF. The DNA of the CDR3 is TGTGCCAGCAGCCAAGATCTGGGGGGTTACACTGAAGCTTTCTTT.

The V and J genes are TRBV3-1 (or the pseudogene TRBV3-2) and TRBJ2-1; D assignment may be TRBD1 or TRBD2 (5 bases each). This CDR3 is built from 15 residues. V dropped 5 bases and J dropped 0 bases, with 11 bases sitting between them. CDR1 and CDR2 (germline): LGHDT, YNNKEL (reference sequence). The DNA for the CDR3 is TGTGCCAGCAGCTCCGGGACGGCCTCCTACAATGAGCAGTTCTTC. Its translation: CASSSGTASYNEQFF.

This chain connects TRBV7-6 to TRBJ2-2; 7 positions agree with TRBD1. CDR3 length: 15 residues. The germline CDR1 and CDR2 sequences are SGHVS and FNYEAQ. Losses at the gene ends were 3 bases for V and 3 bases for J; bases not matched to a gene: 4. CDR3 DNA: TGTGCCAGCAGCTTCAGGGACAGAGACACCGGGGAGCTGTTTTTT. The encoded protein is CASSFRDRDTGELFF.

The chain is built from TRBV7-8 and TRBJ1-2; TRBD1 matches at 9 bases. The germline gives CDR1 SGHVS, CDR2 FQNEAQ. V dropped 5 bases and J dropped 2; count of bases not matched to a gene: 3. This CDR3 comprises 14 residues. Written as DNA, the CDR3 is TGTGCCAGCAGCATTGGGACAGGGAACTATGGCTACACCTTC. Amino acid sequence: CASSIGTGNYGYTF.

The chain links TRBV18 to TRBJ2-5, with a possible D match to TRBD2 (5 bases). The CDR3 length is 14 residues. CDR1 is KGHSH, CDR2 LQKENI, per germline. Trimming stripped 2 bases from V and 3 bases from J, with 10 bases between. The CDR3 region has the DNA TGTGCCAGCTCACCAAGAGAGGGTGAAGAGACCCAGTACTTC. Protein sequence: CASSPREGEETQYF.

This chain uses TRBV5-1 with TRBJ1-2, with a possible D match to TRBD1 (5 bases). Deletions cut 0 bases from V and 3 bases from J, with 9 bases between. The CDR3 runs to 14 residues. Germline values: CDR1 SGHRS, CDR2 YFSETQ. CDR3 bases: TGCGCCAGCAGCTTGGGGACAACTTACTATGGCTACACCTTC. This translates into CASSLGTTYYGYTF.

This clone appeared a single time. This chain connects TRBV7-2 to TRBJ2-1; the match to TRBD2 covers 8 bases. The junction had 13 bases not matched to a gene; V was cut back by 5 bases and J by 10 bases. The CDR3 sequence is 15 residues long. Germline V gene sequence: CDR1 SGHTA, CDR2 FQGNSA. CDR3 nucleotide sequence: TGTGCCAGCAGCAAAAGCGGGGGCCCACGTTCGGAGCAGTTCTTC. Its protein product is CASSKSGGPRSEQFF.

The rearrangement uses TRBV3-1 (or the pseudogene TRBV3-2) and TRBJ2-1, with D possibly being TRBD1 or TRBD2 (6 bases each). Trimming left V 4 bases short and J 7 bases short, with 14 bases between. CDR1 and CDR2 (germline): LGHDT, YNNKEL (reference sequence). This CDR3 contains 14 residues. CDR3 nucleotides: TGTGCCAGCAGCCTATTAGGGGGGTCAAATGAGCAGTTCTTC. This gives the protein CASSLLGGSNEQFF.

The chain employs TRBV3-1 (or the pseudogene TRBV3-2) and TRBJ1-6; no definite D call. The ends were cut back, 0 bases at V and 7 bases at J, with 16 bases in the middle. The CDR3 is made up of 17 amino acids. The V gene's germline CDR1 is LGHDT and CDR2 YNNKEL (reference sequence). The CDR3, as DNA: TGTGCCAGCAGCCAAGAGGCCCTTGTGGGATTAAATTCACCCCTCCACTTT. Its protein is CASSQEALVGLNSPLHF.